This T cell receptor beta chain was sequenced during a study of identical twins. General observations from the study: Compared with unrelated sharing, twin-shared out-of-frame alpha sequences had more low-probability sequences.

This clonotype was seen more than once but under ten times. Antigen unknown. Germline V gives CDR1 MNHNS, CDR2 SASEGT. Losses at the gene ends were 7 bases for V and 4 bases for J; bases not matched to a gene: 9. The CDR3 sequence is 16 residues long. It was template switching that added a universal primer site, and there were unique molecular identifiers on the cDNA. TCRdb ran MiXCR on the 5' RACE reads and lists one entry per CDR3 protein. The sample has about 570,000 distinct CDR3 sequences; more than 9% are singletons. Separately, the same data were catalogued under a study of yellow fever vaccine responses in identical twins. As that study records: It has been reported that, in twins, the vaccine T cell response seemed partly convergent and partly personalized.

This TCR was recovered from a woman aged 18-35 years in good health. The chain uses TRBV6-1 and TRBJ2-1; TRBD2 matches 11 bases. Sequencing was done on a sample of PBMCs. CDR3 sequence (DNA): TGTGCCAGCAACCCAATACTAGCGGGGGCATACAATGAGCAGTTCTTC. Protein product: CASNPILAGAYNEQFF.